Presented here are 32 T cell receptor beta chains from one specimen sequenced in a study of brain T cells in children with intractable seizures. The assay was immunoSEQ multiplex PCR, and TCRdb's table has in-frame clones only and misses some. The sample yields tens of thousands of clones, 93% seen once. The specimen was peripheral blood, collected at surgery. These receptors all come from a boy younger than two with tuberous sclerosis and intractable seizures.

The CDR3 DNA follows: TGTGCCACCCGAATACTCCACCTCTACGAGCAGTACTTC. This encodes CATRILHLYEQYF. The V and J genes are TRBV24-1 and TRBJ2-7, with unresolved D. This CDR3 has 13 amino acids. V lost 9 bases and J 3 bases, leaving 14 bases between the germline ends. Germline CDR1 is KGHDR and CDR2 is SFDVKD.

The chain links TRBV9 to TRBJ2-7, with D tentatively TRBD2 (5 bases). Trimming removed 0 bases from V and 2 bases from J, with 9 bases in between. This CDR3 is built from 14 residues. CDR1 SGDLS and CDR2 YYNGEE come from the germline V gene. The CDR3 sequence: CASSVGLGAYEQYF. In nucleotides, the CDR3 is TGTGCCAGCAGCGTAGGCCTCGGGGCCTACGAGCAGTACTTC.

This chain joins TRBV5-1 and TRBJ1-2, with 7 nucleotides matching TRBD1. The CDR3 spans 14 residues. V lost 0 bases, J lost 6 bases, and 5 bases stayed unmatched. CDR1 is SGHRS and CDR2 is YFSETQ in the germline V gene. The DNA for the CDR3 is TGCGCCAGCAGCTTGGCAGCAGGGGGAGATGGCTACACCTTC. This translates into CASSLAAGGDGYTF.

The J gene is TRBJ1-4, the V gene TRBV2, with D unresolved. V was shortened by 8 bases and J by 0 bases, with 7 bases between the two germline ends. Germline V gene sequence: CDR1 SNHLY, CDR2 FYNNEI. The CDR3 extends over 13 amino acids. CDR3 sequence reads: CASARPTNEKLFF. CDR3 sequence (DNA): TGTGCCAGCGCGAGACCAACTAATGAAAAACTGTTTTTT.

The chain has TRBV19 and TRBJ1-2; 8 positions match TRBD1. The ends lost 9 bases at V and 4 bases at J; junction bases unmatched: 10. The CDR3 is 14 amino acids. Germline loops: CDR1 LNHDA, CDR2 SQIVND (reference sequence). This CDR3 is CASKSWTGTYGYTF. The CDR3 DNA follows: TGTGCCAGCAAATCCTGGACAGGGACCTATGGCTACACCTTC.

The chain carries TRBV6-5 and TRBJ2-2; unclear D gene. CDR1 and CDR2 from the germline V gene are MNHEY and SVGAGI. The CDR3 runs 15 residues. Trimming pared 6 bases from V and 5 bases from J, leaving 16 bases between. The CDR3 DNA reads TGTGCCAGCAGAATTCCCTCCGTGCATACCGGGGAGCTGTTTTTT. Protein: CASRIPSVHTGELFF.

V gene TRBV3-1 (or the pseudogene TRBV3-2) combines with J gene TRBJ2-7; TRBD2 aligns across 9 bases. The CDR3 sequence is 15 residues long. CDR1 LGHDT and CDR2 YNNKEL come from the germline V gene (reference sequence). V was pared by 0 bases and J by 2 bases, with 2 bases of the junction left unmatched. CDR3: CASSQEPSGAYEQYF. As DNA, the CDR3 is TGTGCCAGCAGCCAAGAACCTAGCGGGGCCTACGAGCAGTACTTC.

This clone was found once. The chain couples TRBV30 to TRBJ1-1, with no clear D. From germline, CDR1 is GTSNPN and CDR2 SVGIG (reference sequence). CDR3 size: 10 residues. V was trimmed by 5 bases and J by 3 bases, leaving 4 bases between them. CDR3 nucleotides: TGTGCCTGGGGGCACACTGAAGCTTTCTTT. Residues: CAWGHTEAFF.

V and J are TRBV5-1 and TRBJ1-5; D unclear. V shed 0 bases and J shed 0 bases, with 7 bases lying between them. This CDR3 is built from 15 residues. CDR1 and CDR2 (germline): SGHRS, YFSETQ. In nucleotides, the CDR3 is TGCGCCAGCAGCTTGGGGCAGCATAGCAATCAGCCCCAGCATTTT. Protein sequence: CASSLGQHSNQPQHF.

The chain is built from TRBV19 and TRBJ1-3, with D uncertain. The V end lost 3 bases, the J end lost 4 bases, and 13 bases lay between the germline ends. CDR3 size: 15 residues. The germline V gene has CDR1 LNHDA and CDR2 SQIVND (reference sequence). The CDR3 DNA reads as TGTGCCAGTAGTATTTCCCACGGTATGGGAAACACCATATATTTT. As protein: CASSISHGMGNTIYF. The full variable domain, with the rest looked up from reference TRBV19 and TRBJ1-3, is DGGITQSPKYLFRKEGQNVTLSCEQNLNHDAMYWYRQDPGQGLRLIYYSQIVNDFQKGDIAEGYSVSREKKESFPLTVTSAQKNPTAFYLCASSISHGMGNTIYFGEGSWLTVV.

This clone was seen a few times. The chain employs TRBV4-1 and TRBJ1-1; TRBD1 is a possible D gene (6 bases). CDR1 and CDR2 (germline): MGHRA, YSYEKL. The CDR3 runs to 12 residues. Trimming pared 5 bases from V and 7 bases from J, leaving 11 bases between. The CDR3 protein is CASSMGTYEAFF. DNA of the CDR3: TGCGCCAGCAGCATGGGGACATATGAAGCTTTCTTT.

CDR3 sequence: CASSHRQGAVYEQYF. CDR3 nucleotides: TGTGCCAGCAGTCACAGACAGGGGGCTGTTTACGAGCAGTACTTC. The V gene is TRBV6-6, the J gene TRBJ2-7; 10 nucleotides line up with TRBD1. Per germline, CDR1 MNHNY and CDR2 SVGAGI (reference sequence). Trimming at V came to 5 bases and at J to 4 bases, leaving 8 bases not matched to a gene. The CDR3 runs to 15 residues.

The rearrangement uses TRBV7-8 and TRBJ2-3; D possibly corresponds to TRBD2 (6 bases). Per the germline V gene, CDR1 is SGHVS and CDR2 is FQNEAQ. The CDR3 totals 14 residues. Trimming left V 2 bases short and J 3 bases short, with 9 bases between. Here the CDR3 reads CASSLYGSTDTQYF. CDR3 in DNA: TGTGCCAGCAGCTTATACGGGAGTACAGATACGCAGTATTTT. Based on the CDR3 plus reference TRBV7-8 and TRBJ2-3, the full variable domain is GAGVSQSPRYKVAKRGQDVALRCDPISGHVSLFWYQQALGQGPEFLTYFQNEAQLDKSGLPSDRFFAERPEGSVSTLKIQRTQQEDSAVYLCASSLYGSTDTQYFGPGTRLTVL.

The chain links TRBV5-4 to TRBJ1-2; the D is unclear. The CDR3 has 14 residues. Deletions cut 2 bases from V and 8 bases from J, with 16 bases between. Germline CDR1 and CDR2: SGHNT and YYREEE (reference sequence). The chain's CDR3 is CASSLPPGQGGYTF. In DNA form, the CDR3 reads TGTGCCAGCAGCTTACCCCCGGGCCAAGGGGGCTACACCTTC.

Of note for this clone: One end of the junction fails to match germline, which may point to a read error. V gene TRBV7-7 combines with J gene TRBJ2-5; no definite D call. The germline gives CDR1 SSHAT, CDR2 FNYEAQ (reference sequence). The CDR3 contains 14 residues. The CDR3 sequence is CASSLGRVGETQYF. Here the CDR3 DNA reads TGTGCTAGCAGCTTAGGTAGGGTCGGGGAGACCCAGTACTTC.

The chain couples TRBV2 to TRBJ2-7, with 8 bases matching TRBD1. The CDR3 length is 15 residues. V was pared by 8 bases and J by 3 bases, with 12 bases of the junction left unmatched. Germline CDR1 and CDR2: SNHLY and FYNNEI. Here the CDR3 DNA reads TGTGCCAGCTGCACCCTGACAGGGGCGGGCTACGAGCAGTACTTC. Protein product: CASCTLTGAGYEQYF.

In DNA form, the CDR3 reads TGTGCCAGCAGCGCCCCTCTGACAGGGGCCCAGGCCCACACCTTC. Protein product: CASSAPLTGAQAHTF. The rearrangement uses TRBV28 and TRBJ1-2; 8 bases match TRBD1. The V gene end was trimmed by 6 bases and the J gene end by 12 bases; junction bases not matched to a gene: 18. Germline V gene lookup returns CDR1 MDHEN and CDR2 SYDVKM. The CDR3 has 15 amino acids.

This rearrangement joins TRBV7-8 to TRBJ2-1, with TRBD1 identical over 8 bases. The CDR3 has 17 residues. The junction had 7 bases not matched to a gene; V was cut back by 3 bases and J by 0 bases. Germline V gene sequence: CDR1 SGHVS, CDR2 FQNEAQ. CDR3 amino acids: CASSLKRTGSSYNEQFF. The CDR3 DNA is TGTGCCAGCAGCTTGAAGAGGACAGGGAGCTCCTACAATGAGCAGTTCTTC. Full variable domain (rest looked up from reference TRBV7-8 and TRBJ2-1): GAGVSQSPRYKVAKRGQDVALRCDPISGHVSLFWYQQALGQGPEFLTYFQNEAQLDKSGLPSDRFFAERPEGSVSTLKIQRTQQEDSAVYLCASSLKRTGSSYNEQFFGPGTRLTVL.

This rearrangement joins TRBV3-1 (or the pseudogene TRBV3-2) to TRBJ2-5; 12 positions agree with TRBD2. The CDR3 sequence is 18 residues long. Germline-derived CDR1 and CDR2 are LGHDT and YNNKEL (reference sequence). V gave up 2 bases and J gave up 2 bases; unmatched junction bases: 9. The CDR3 loop reads CASSQTSSTSGGQETQYF. CDR3 sequence (DNA): TGTGCCAGCAGCCAAACGTCCTCGACTAGCGGGGGTCAAGAGACCCAGTACTTC.

The rearrangement joins TRBV3-1 (or the pseudogene TRBV3-2) to TRBJ1-2, with D possibly matching TRBD1 (5 bases). The V and J ends lost 4 bases and 8 bases respectively, with 14 bases between them. The CDR3 has 13 amino acids. CDR1 and CDR2 (germline): LGHDT, YNNKEL (reference sequence). In DNA form, the CDR3 reads TGTGCCAGCAGCCCCTTCCACGGGGGAGGCTACACCTTC. This encodes CASSPFHGGGYTF.

The rearrangement uses TRBV28 and TRBJ2-7; the D gene is possibly TRBD1 (7 bases). The CDR3 totals 13 residues. Germline lookup yields CDR1 MDHEN and CDR2 SYDVKM. Trimming took 6 bases from V and 3 from J, leaving 12 bases between them. This chain's CDR3 is CASSPGGYYEQYF. DNA of the CDR3: TGTGCCAGCAGCCCAGGGGGGTACTACGAGCAGTACTTC. Full variable domain (outside the CDR3, taken from reference TRBV28 and TRBJ2-7): DVKVTQSSRYLVKRTGEKVFLECVQDMDHENMFWYRQDPGLGLRLIYFSYDVKMKEKGDIPEGYSVSREKKERFSLILESASTNQTSMYLCASSPGGYYEQYFGPGTRLTVT.

This rearrangement joins TRBV9 to TRBJ2-5; TRBD1 is a possible D gene (5 bases). This CDR3 contains 15 residues. The V gene's germline CDR1 is SGDLS and CDR2 YYNGEE. V lost 3 bases to trimming and J lost 5 bases, with 17 bases between them. As DNA, the CDR3 is TGTGCCAGCAGCGCGGTAGGGGCGGCCGAGGAGACCCAGTACTTC. Its translation: CASSAVGAAEETQYF.

The genes are TRBV12-3 or TRBV12-4 and TRBJ2-3; perhaps TRBD2 as D (5 bases). Trimming took off 7 bases at V and 1 base at J, with 9 bases between the two ends. This CDR3 comprises 13 residues. The chain's CDR3 is CASIPAGTDTQYF. The DNA of the CDR3 is TGTGCCAGCATCCCAGCGGGCACAGATACGCAGTATTTT.

The V gene is TRBV29-1, the J gene TRBJ2-2; D may be TRBD1 (5 bases). The V gene lost 3 bases and the J gene lost 3 bases, with 5 bases spanning the gap. Germline V gene lookup returns CDR1 SQVTM and CDR2 ANQGSEA. The CDR3 runs 12 residues. In DNA form, the CDR3 reads TGCAGCGTTGACAGGGACACCGGGGAGCTGTTTTTT. It is translated as CSVDRDTGELFF.

V gene TRBV11-1 combines with J gene TRBJ2-2; TRBD1 aligns across 7 bases. Germline CDR1 reads SGHAT; CDR2 reads FQDESV (reference sequence). V shed 4 bases, J shed 3 bases, and the junction held 5 bases outside the gene matches. This CDR3 comprises 15 residues. CDR3 DNA: TGTGCCAGCAGCTCGACAGACAGGGACACCGGGGAGCTGTTTTTT. Translated, it gives CASSSTDRDTGELFF. The variable domain in full, with the rest retrieved from reference TRBV11-1 and TRBJ2-2, is EAEVAQSPRYKITEKSQAVAFWCDPISGHATLYWYRQILGQGPELLVQFQDESVVDDSQLPKDRFSAERLKGVDSTLKIQPAELGDSAMYLCASSSTDRDTGELFFGEGSRLTVL.

This chain links TRBV5-1 with TRBJ1-2, with 7 bases aligning to TRBD1. The trim removed 1 base at V and 8 bases at J, leaving 5 bases unmatched. CDR3 length equals 13 residues. Germline V gene lookup returns CDR1 SGHRS and CDR2 YFSETQ. The CDR3 reads CASSLWGTDGYTF. The CDR3 nucleotides read TGCGCCAGCAGCTTGTGGGGGACAGACGGCTACACCTTC.

The table lists this clone with a few counts. This chain links TRBV27 with TRBJ1-5; weak D call: TRBD1 (6 bases). From germline, CDR1 is MNHEY and CDR2 SMNVEV (reference sequence). The V end was cut by 3 bases, the J end by 5 bases, with 11 bases between. The CDR3 runs 14 residues. CDR3 sequence: CASSLSRGYQPQHF. The CDR3, as DNA: TGTGCCAGCAGTTTGAGCAGGGGATATCAGCCCCAGCATTTT.

The chain employs TRBV7-3 and TRBJ2-5; 8 nucleotides agree with TRBD2. Looked up from germline, CDR1 is SGHTA and CDR2 is FQGTGA. The V gene end was trimmed by 5 bases and the J gene end by 1 base; junction bases not matched to a gene: 9. The length of the CDR3 is 16 residues. The CDR3: CASSPSGGGGQETQYF. The CDR3 coding sequence is TGTGCCAGCAGCCCGAGCGGGGGCGGAGGCCAAGAGACCCAGTACTTC.

The chain carries TRBV7-2 and TRBJ2-3; D remains unclear. This CDR3 spans 13 amino acids. V gave up 5 bases and J gave up 2 bases, with 8 bases separating them. CDR1 is SGHTA, CDR2 FQGNSA, per germline. The CDR3 sequence: CASSRAFTDTQYF. The CDR3 coding sequence is TGTGCCAGCAGCAGGGCATTCACAGATACGCAGTATTTT.

This chain uses TRBV27 with TRBJ2-2, with 8 bases lining up with TRBD1. V lost 2 bases and J lost 8; bases outside the gene matches: 10. Looked up from germline, CDR1 is MNHEY and CDR2 is SMNVEV (reference sequence). The CDR3 is 16 residues long. In DNA, the CDR3 is TGTGCCAGCAGTTTAAAATCCGGCAGGGGGCCTGGGGAGCTGTTTTTT. It is translated as CASSLKSGRGPGELFF.

The V gene is TRBV7-8, the J gene TRBJ2-1, with 7 bases identical to TRBD2. This CDR3 comprises 14 residues. V trimming: 5 bases; J trimming: 8 bases; junction bases outside the gene matches: 9. CDR1 is SGHVS, CDR2 FQNEAQ, per germline. CDR3 in DNA: TGTGCCAGCAGCCTCGGGGGGATGCTCGATGAGCAGTTCTTC. Translating gives CASSLGGMLDEQFF.

This chain joins TRBV7-3 and TRBJ2-2; tentatively, D is TRBD2 (5 bases). Germline V gene sequence: CDR1 SGHTA, CDR2 FQGTGA. V was pared by 5 bases and J by 2 bases, with 9 bases between. The CDR3 totals 14 residues. CDR3 region: CASSAPGNTGELFF. CDR3 nucleotide sequence: TGTGCCAGCAGCGCCCCGGGAAACACCGGGGAGCTGTTTTTT.